One and the same sample provided the 31 T cell receptor beta chains below, sequenced in a study of tumor and adjacent non-tumor tissue in lung cancer. This sample's RNA came from whole unsorted tissue. This non-tumor lung sample came from over 3 cm beyond the tumor edge. A modified ARM-PCR protocol with three rounds of nested PCR amplified TCRbeta. TCRdb re-called the multiplex PCR reads through MiXCR, storing one row per CDR3 protein. The repertoire has around 82,000 distinct CDR3 sequences, 80% to 90% of them found once; the top ten carry roughly half. The material sequenced was distant non-tumor lung tissue. The receptor source for this set is a man aged 60 to 75 with non-small cell lung cancer.

Note on this clonotype: It is unclear where the CDR3 begins or ends on the DNA, so no DNA is shown, and the CDR3 is as TCRdb lists it. V and J are TRBV11-2 and TRBJ1-1. Germline loops: CDR1 SGHAT, CDR2 FQNNGV. The CDR3 totals 14 residues, both ends included. CDR3 residues: CTSSLVGSGSEAFF.

The chain links TRBV4-2 to TRBJ2-5, with a possible D match to TRBD1 (5 bases). The V gene's germline CDR1 is LGHNA and CDR2 YNFKEQ. This CDR3 has 15 amino acids. V dropped 1 base and J dropped 0 bases, with 9 bases sitting between them. For the CDR3, the DNA is TGTGCCAGCAGCCAAGGGGCAGGGTACCAAGAGACCCAGTACTTC. The encoded protein is CASSQGAGYQETQYF.

Comments on this clonotype: The conserved closing phenylalanine or tryptophan is absent in this CDR3, likely reflecting a read error. V and J are TRBV6-5 and TRBJ2-6; 9 nucleotides align to TRBD2. The CDR3 totals 17 residues. The V and J ends lost 6 bases and 1 base, in that order; junction bases with no gene match: 7. Germline values: CDR1 MNHEY, CDR2 SVGAGI. The CDR3 region has the DNA TGTGCCAGCAGATTAGCGGGGGCCAGTTCTGGGGCCAACGTCCTGACTCTC. Encoded protein: CASRLAGASSGANVLTL.

Regarding this clonotype: Germline is not matched at one junction end, which may reflect a read error. V usage is TRBV20-1 and J usage is TRBJ2-7; TRBD2 might be the D (5 bases). Germline V gives CDR1 DFQATT, CDR2 SNEGSKA (reference sequence). This CDR3 is built from 16 residues. The CDR3 loop is CSARDSVAGGGYEQYF. The DNA of the CDR3 is TGCAGTGCTAGAGATTCGGTAGCCGGAGGAGGCTACGAGCAATACTTC.

In this sample, this clonotype turned up many times. The V gene is TRBV12-3 or TRBV12-4, the J gene TRBJ2-7; D is perhaps TRBD1 or TRBD2 (6 bases each). With 6 bases removed from V and 12 bases from J, the gap between germline ends came to 33 bases. This CDR3 region has 17 residues. CDR3 coding DNA: TGTGCCAGCAGGGGTAGTTTGGAGGGGGTCCCTTACTGCCCGCGGTACTTC. It encodes CASRGSLEGVPYCPRYF.

Details on this clonotype: One base away lies a much larger clone, so this may be a sequencing read error. The rearrangement joins TRBV12-2 to TRBJ2-7; the table's D call TRBD1 went unverified against the DNA. TRBV12-2 is termed a pseudogene. The CDR3 has 16 residues. This chain's CDR3 is CASRLRHRGRIYEQYF. In DNA, the CDR3 is TGTGCAAGTCGCTTACGTCACAGGGGGCGAATCTACGAGCAGTACTTC.

This clonotype was found once. This may be a read error: a much more frequent sequence differs by one nucleotide. This CDR3 is CASSLGPVNTEAFF. CDR3 nucleotides: TGCGCCAGCAGTCTAGGGCCAGTCAACACTGAAGCTTTCTTT. The chain joins TRBV4-3 to TRBJ1-1; no reliable D call. The CDR3 has 14 residues. V shed 6 bases and J shed 2 bases, with 13 bases lying between them. Germline assignment: CDR1 LGHNA and CDR2 YSLEER.

This rearrangement joins TRBV28 to TRBJ2-1; 7 bases map to TRBD2. This CDR3 is built from 15 residues. CDR1 is MDHEN, CDR2 SYDVKM, per germline. Germline trimming cut 4 bases from V and 7 bases from J; bases unmatched to any gene: 10. The CDR3, as DNA: TGTGCCAGCAGTTCGATAATACTAGCGTCGAATGAGCAGTTCTTC. Protein: CASSSIILASNEQFF.

A note on this clonotype: One junction end disagrees with the germline gene, perhaps due to a read error. V and J are TRBV20-1 and TRBJ1-6; 7 nucleotides align to TRBD1. This CDR3 comprises 14 residues. Per the germline V gene, CDR1 is DFQATT and CDR2 is SNEGSKA (reference sequence). Here the CDR3 reads CSARVQGEHSPFHF. CDR3 bases: TGCAGTGCTAGAGTCCAGGGGGAGCATTCACCCTTCCACTTT.

The CDR3 sequence: CASSLAASGSSYDEYF. CDR3 DNA: TGTGCCAGCAGCCTGGCCGCCTCAGGGTCATCCTACGATGAGTACTTC. The chain joins TRBV6-5 to TRBJ2-7, with D possibly TRBD1 on 5 matching bases. CDR1 and CDR2 from the germline V gene are MNHEY and SVGAGI. This CDR3 has 16 residues. The V gene lost 6 bases and the J gene lost 11 bases, with 29 bases spanning the gap.

A note on this clonotype: This is likely a read error, given that the CDR3 carries no conserved phenylalanine or tryptophan at its end. The chain carries TRBV20-1 and TRBJ2-1, with TRBD1 as a possible D gene (9 bases). Germline CDR1 DFQATT, CDR2 SNEGSKA (reference sequence). Trimming removed 0 bases at V and 9 bases at J, with 15 bases between. The CDR3 sequence is 14 residues long. CDR3 residues: CSARDREGQGEQFL. The CDR3 DNA reads TGCAGTGCTAGAGATCGGGAGGGACAGGGTGAGCAGTTCTTA.

On this clonotype itself: One junction end does not reproduce the germline sequence, and a read error may be involved. The rearrangement joins TRBV4-1 to TRBJ1-2, with D tentatively TRBD1 (5 bases). The germline gives CDR1 MGHRA, CDR2 YSYEKL. This CDR3 spans 15 amino acids. The CDR3 region has the DNA TGCGCAAGCAGCCAAGGCCGGGGACCTAGCTATTGCTACACCTTC. It translates to CASSQGRGPSYCYTF.

This clonotype was counted between two and nine times. This chain uses TRBV11-3 with TRBJ2-5; perhaps TRBD2 as D (5 bases). Germline V gene sequence: CDR1 SGHNT, CDR2 YENEEA. V shed 9 bases and J shed 9 bases, with 23 bases lying between them. The CDR3 length is 14 residues. CDR3 amino acids: CASQPFTGIGAQYF. The CDR3 DNA reads TGTGCCAGTCAACCTTTCACGGGAATTGGGGCCCAGTACTTC.

V and J are TRBV12-3 or TRBV12-4 and TRBJ2-1, with TRBD1 matching over 11 bases. The CDR3 sequence is 17 residues long. Here the CDR3 DNA reads TGTGGCGGCAGTTCCCCGGGACAGGGGGGTCCCAAGACTGAGCAGTTCTTC. This gives the protein CGGSSPGQGGPKTEQFF.

Remarks on this clonotype: At one end, the junction sequence differs from germline, possibly due to a read error. The gene calls are TRBV6-2 or TRBV6-3 and TRBJ1-1, with D hard to call. Germline CDR1 reads MNHEY; CDR2 reads SVGEGT. The CDR3 sequence is 14 residues long. The CDR3 region is CASSYPCGNTQAIF. Here the CDR3 DNA reads TGTGCCAGCAGTTACCCCTGCGGGAACACTCAAGCTATCTTT.

V and J are TRBV11-2 and TRBJ1-1; no clear D gene. CDR3 length equals 14 residues. The germline V gene has CDR1 SGHAT and CDR2 FQNNGV. CDR3 coding DNA: TGTGCTATCAGCTTGACAAGGAGAGGGACTGAAGCTTTCTTT. Amino acid sequence: CAISLTRRGTEAFF.

This clonotype came up a few times. Just one base apart from a much larger clone, this may be a read error. The chain is built from TRBV6-6 and TRBJ1-5; D is ambiguous. Looked up from germline, CDR1 is MNHNY and CDR2 is SVGAGI (reference sequence). This CDR3 comprises 13 residues. V was pared by 6 bases and J by 0 bases, with 6 bases between. This CDR3 is CASSSYSNQPQHF. The CDR3, as DNA: TGTGCCAGCAGCAGTTATAGCAATCAGCCCCAGCATTTT.

Worth noting for this clonotype: Given a much more abundant clone one base away, this may be a read error. The chain has TRBV6-2 or TRBV6-3 and TRBJ1-5; D ambiguous. The CDR3 loop spans 10 amino acids. Germline V CDR1 and CDR2: MNHEY, SVGEGT. The germline V and J ends were trimmed by 9 bases and 4 bases, with 4 bases remaining between them. CDR3 DNA sequence: TGTGCCAGTAGTAATCAGCCCCAGCATTTT. Translated: CASSNQPQHF.

As DNA, the CDR3 is TGTGCCAGCCGGCGACTGGGACAAAGCGGGAATCAGCCCCAGTATTTT. Amino acid sequence: CASRRLGQSGNQPQYF. The chain is built from TRBV6-2 or TRBV6-3 and TRBJ1-5, with D maybe TRBD2 (7 bases). Matching the DNA end better, TRBJ2-3 makes the J call doubtful. Germline-derived CDR1 and CDR2 are MNHEY and SVGEGT. The CDR3 extends over 16 amino acids.

About this clonotype: A read error may produce the germline difference seen at one junction end. The V and J genes are TRBV6-1 and TRBJ1-6, with D perhaps matching TRBD1 (6 bases). The CDR3 runs to 15 residues. The germline V gene has CDR1 MNHNS and CDR2 SASEGT. CDR3 nucleotide sequence: TGTGCCATCAGTGAATGGACAGTGCATAATTCACCCCTCCACTTT. Its translation is CAISEWTVHNSPLHF.

This clonotype was counted once. One junction end does not reproduce the germline sequence, and a read error may be involved. This chain uses TRBV6-1 with TRBJ1-1; D is unclear. CDR3 size: 13 residues. CDR1 is MNHNS, CDR2 SASEGT, per germline. CDR3 sequence: CGSSENESYRTFF. CDR3 nucleotide sequence: TGTGGCAGCAGTGAAAATGAGTCGTACCGGACTTTCTTT.

This clonotype was found many times. CDR3 sequence reads: CASSLLNTEAFF. CDR3 in DNA: TGTGCCAGCAGCTTGCTGAACACTGAAGCTTTCTTT. The V and J genes are TRBV11-2 and TRBJ1-1; the D is unclear. In germline, CDR1 is SGHAT, CDR2 FQNNGV. Trimming removed 3 bases at V and 0 bases at J, with 2 bases between. The CDR3 sequence is 12 residues long.

With regard to this clonotype: The junction differs from germline at one of its ends, possibly a read error. The V and J genes are TRBV20-1 and TRBJ2-7, with D perhaps matching TRBD1 (5 bases). The CDR3 is 14 residues long. Per the germline V gene, CDR1 is DFQATT and CDR2 is SNEGSKA (reference sequence). CDR3 in amino acids: CSARDPWTTYEQYF. The CDR3 DNA reads as TGCAGTGCTAGAGATCCCTGGACAACCTATGAGCAGTACTTC.

V gene TRBV6-5 combines with J gene TRBJ2-6, with 10 bases lining up with TRBD2. Germline values: CDR1 MNHEY, CDR2 SVGAGI. This CDR3 comprises 17 residues. The ends lost 5 bases at V and 3 bases at J; junction bases unmatched: 7. CDR3 DNA: TGTGCCAGCAGTCTAGCGGGAGCCAACTATGGGGCCAACGTCCTGACTTTC. Translation gives CASSLAGANYGANVLTF.

As for this clonotype: One end of the junction does not line up with germline, which may come from a read error. The chain recombines TRBV20-1 with TRBJ2-7; D might be TRBD1 (5 bases). The germline V gene encodes CDR1 DFQATT and CDR2 SNEGSKA (reference sequence). The CDR3 loop spans 14 amino acids. CDR3 region: CSAGGATRAYEQYF. The DNA for the CDR3 is TGCAGTGCTGGTGGGGCGACAAGGGCCTACGAGCAATATTTC.

Notes on this clonotype: A junction end diverges from the germline sequence, so it may reflect a read error. This sequence joins TRBV11-1 and TRBJ2-3; D not resolved. The germline gives CDR1 SGHAT, CDR2 FQDESV (reference sequence). This CDR3 has 12 residues. As DNA, the CDR3 is TGTGCCAGTAGCTTATCATACGGTACGCAGTATTTT. Encoded protein: CASSLSYGTQYF.

Concerning this clonotype: Likely a read error: the CDR3 ends without its conserved phenylalanine or tryptophan. The chain links TRBV4-3 to TRBJ2-1; TRBD2 is a possible D gene (5 bases). Trimming removed 3 bases from V and 8 bases from J, with 17 bases in between. CDR1 and CDR2 (germline): LGHNA, YSLEER. This CDR3 has 15 amino acids. CDR3 bases: TGCGCCAGCAGCCAGGTGGGAAGGCTAGCCGATGAGCAGTTCCTC. It codes for CASSQVGRLADEQFL.

With regard to this clonotype: At one of its ends the junction is not consistent with the germline gene, which may arise from a read error. The chain employs TRBV11-2 and TRBJ1-2; the D gene is possibly TRBD1 (6 bases). This CDR3 is 15 amino acids long. Germline CDR1 is SGHAT and CDR2 is FQNNGV. CDR3 nucleotides: TGTGCCTGCAGCTCCCTTGGGGGCGGAATCTTCGGCTACACCTTC. Amino acid sequence: CACSSLGGGIFGYTF. Full variable domain (rest looked up from reference TRBV11-2 and TRBJ1-2): EAGVAQSPRYKIIEKRQSVAFWCNPISGHATLYWYQQILGQGPKLLIQFQNNGVVDDSQLPKDRFSAERLKGVDSTLKIQPAKLEDSAVYLCACSSLGGGIFGYTFGSGTRLTVV.

Comment on this clonotype: At one end the junction does not follow the germline gene, possibly because of a read error. The rearrangement uses TRBV6-5 and TRBJ2-6, with 9 bases that match TRBD1. Germline assignment: CDR1 MNHEY and CDR2 SVGAGI. The CDR3 totals 17 residues. The CDR3 region has the DNA TGTGTCAGCAGTTTCGGGACAGGGAGCTCTGGGTCCAACGTCCTGACTTTC. It yields the protein CVSSFGTGSSGSNVLTF.

V gene TRBV12-3 or TRBV12-4 combines with J gene TRBJ2-2; tentatively, D is TRBD2 (6 bases). The V gene lost 8 bases and the J gene lost 15 bases, with 16 bases spanning the gap. The CDR3 runs to 11 residues. The CDR3 reads CASLATGDLFF. The CDR3 DNA reads as TGTGCCAGCTTAGCTACCGGGGACTTGTTTTTT.

This clonotype was counted a few times. A single base separates this from a much larger clone, so it may be a read error. The rearrangement links TRBV6-2 or TRBV6-3 to TRBJ2-7; D is ambiguous. This CDR3 region has 13 residues. Per germline, CDR1 MNHEY and CDR2 SVGEGT. The CDR3 DNA reads as TGTGCCAACAGTACCTGGCCGTACTACGAGCAGTACTTC. Its protein is CANSTWPYYEQYF.